This TCR beta chain came from a study of blood T cell repertoires in COVID-19. This CDR3 region has 15 residues. Trimming took 6 bases from V and 6 from J, leaving 18 bases between them. CDR1 and CDR2 (germline): MNHEY, SVGAGI. Assay used: immunoSEQ multiplex PCR; TCRdb lists only in-frame clones, some missing. Of fewer than 400,000 clones listed, roughly 88% are singletons. This clonotype originated in a man aged 25-40 years who had recovered from COVID-19. This chain connects TRBV6-5 to TRBJ1-5, with D possibly TRBD1 on 5 matching bases. The material sequenced was PBMCs or T cells enriched from blood (not recorded which). In nucleotides, the CDR3 is TGTGCCAGCAGAGGGAGGGGAGGAGGAATTCAGCCCCAGCATTTT. Protein sequence: CASRGRGGGIQPQHF.